A single sample is the source of the 21 T cell receptor beta chains below, sequenced in a study of cytomegalovirus exposure and HLA in healthy donors. The PCR ran on 60 Vbeta and 13 Jbeta primers. Libraries were prepared by immunoSEQ multiplex PCR; TCRdb keeps only in-frame clonotypes and omits some of them. Among 150,000 to 200,000 clones listed, approximately 11% were seen once. Sequencing used PBMCs. These receptors all stem from a middle-aged man in good health and CMV-seropositive.

The rearrangement uses TRBV29-1 and TRBJ2-7; TRBD2 agrees at 10 bases. The V gene's germline CDR1 is SQVTM and CDR2 ANQGSEA. V trimming: 7 bases; J trimming: 6 bases; junction bases outside the gene matches: 18. The CDR3 totals 16 residues. CDR3 amino acids: CSARGRSGGPLGEQYV. CDR3 DNA: TGCAGCGCTAGGGGGCGTAGCGGGGGGCCCCTCGGCGAGCAGTACGTC.

As DNA, the CDR3 is TGTGCCAGCACTCGGGACAGGGGAACCTACGAGCAGTACTTC. This gives the protein CASTRDRGTYEQYF. The rearrangement joins TRBV7-8 to TRBJ2-7, with 10 positions matching TRBD1. Germline V gene data show CDR1 as SGHVS and CDR2 as FQNEAQ. Trimming removed 7 bases from V and 2 bases from J; junction bases left unmatched: 5. The CDR3 covers 14 residues. The variable domain in full, with the rest retrieved from reference TRBV7-8 and TRBJ2-7, is GAGVSQSPRYKVAKRGQDVALRCDPISGHVSLFWYQQALGQGPEFLTYFQNEAQLDKSGLPSDRFFAERPEGSVSTLKIQRTQQEDSAVYLCASTRDRGTYEQYFGPGTRLTVT.

This clone was seen a handful of times. The rearrangement links TRBV6-5 to TRBJ2-5, with a weak D call TRBD1 (5 bases). The ends were cut back, 2 bases at V and 5 bases at J, with 9 bases in the middle. The germline V gene has CDR1 MNHEY and CDR2 SVGAGI. The CDR3 length is 13 residues. The CDR3, as DNA: TGTGCCAGCAGTTACGGCAGGGTGGAGACCCAGTACTTC. Its translation is CASSYGRVETQYF.

This clone turned up a few times. The V gene is TRBV6-5, the J gene TRBJ1-5; D perhaps matches TRBD1 (6 bases). CDR1 MNHEY and CDR2 SVGAGI come from the germline V gene. The CDR3 extends over 13 amino acids. Trimming shortened V by 5 bases and J by 6 bases, and 11 bases separated the two germline ends. The DNA for the CDR3 is TGTGCCAGCAGTCCTAACAGGGTTCAGCCCCAGCATTTT. As protein: CASSPNRVQPQHF.

The V and J genes are TRBV9 and TRBJ2-3; D perhaps matches TRBD2 (6 bases). This CDR3 is built from 16 residues. Germline loops: CDR1 SGDLS, CDR2 YYNGEE. The V gene lost 4 bases and the J gene lost 2 bases, with 17 bases spanning the gap. CDR3: CASSFYGAGLTDTQYF. The CDR3 DNA follows: TGTGCCAGCAGCTTTTATGGGGCGGGACTCACAGATACGCAGTATTTT.

The chain couples TRBV18 to TRBJ1-1; a possible D gene is TRBD1 (5 bases). V was pared by 8 bases and J by 4 bases, with 20 bases between. Germline V gene data show CDR1 as KGHSH and CDR2 as LQKENI. The CDR3 consists of 15 residues. The CDR3 region is CASVQGGIWSTEAFF. CDR3 coding DNA: TGTGCCAGCGTCCAGGGTGGGATATGGAGCACTGAAGCTTTCTTT.

This clone showed up just a few times. J is TRBJ2-2 and V is TRBV5-1, with TRBD2 identical over 13 bases. Germline CDR1 reads SGHRS; CDR2 reads YFSETQ. This CDR3 is built from 14 residues. With V trimmed by 7 bases and J by 6 bases, 3 bases remained unmatched. The CDR3, as DNA: TGCGCCAGCGGGACTAGCGGGGATGCCGGGGAGCTGTTTTTT. Protein product: CASGTSGDAGELFF.

The V gene is TRBV4-3, the J gene TRBJ2-1; D is unclear. Germline values: CDR1 LGHNA, CDR2 YSLEER. Trimming removed 4 bases from V and 8 bases from J, with 12 bases in between. The CDR3 is made up of 13 amino acids. CDR3 residues: CASSRARWHEQFF. CDR3 bases: TGCGCCAGCAGCCGGGCCCGTTGGCATGAGCAGTTCTTC.

This clone was counted only a few times. J is TRBJ1-1 and V is TRBV2; D is unresolved. CDR1 is SNHLY and CDR2 is FYNNEI in the germline V gene. Trimming stripped 7 bases from V and 2 bases from J, with 11 bases between. The CDR3 loop spans 13 amino acids. The CDR3 here is CASTRVRNTEAFF. Written as DNA, the CDR3 is TGTGCCAGCACGAGGGTTCGTAACACTGAAGCTTTCTTT.

The table lists this clone with a few counts. The V gene is TRBV11-3, the J gene TRBJ1-1; no definite D call. Per germline, CDR1 SGHNT and CDR2 YENEEA. V was trimmed by 1 base and J by 10 bases, leaving 13 bases between them. The CDR3 is 13 amino acids. The CDR3 loop is CASSLGAVRRAFF. CDR3 bases: TGTGCCAGCAGCTTAGGGGCCGTTAGGCGAGCTTTCTTT. Supplemented by reference TRBV11-3 and TRBJ1-1, the full variable domain reads EAGVVQSPRYKIIEKKQPVAFWCNPISGHNTLYWYLQNLGQGPELLIRYENEEAVDDSQLPKDRFSAERLKGVDSTLKIQPAELGDSAVYLCASSLGAVRRAFFGQGTRLTVV.

A note on this clone: The same CDR3 also results from other DNA sequences found in this sample. V gene TRBV15 combines with J gene TRBJ1-2; tentatively, D is TRBD1 (6 bases). The CDR3 has 12 residues. Trimming cost V 0 bases and J 8 bases, with 7 bases left between them. CDR1 is LNHNV and CDR2 is YYDKDF in the germline V gene (reference sequence). As DNA, the CDR3 is TGTGCCACCAGCAGAGACAGGGGCGGCTACACCTTC. It specifies CATSRDRGGYTF.

The rearrangement joins TRBV5-4 to TRBJ2-2, with D perhaps matching TRBD2 (6 bases). Trimming left V 4 bases short and J 4 bases short, with 17 bases between. Germline V gene lookup returns CDR1 SGHNT and CDR2 YYREEE (reference sequence). This CDR3 has 16 amino acids. CDR3 DNA: TGTGCCAGCAGCCCCGGGGGACTGGAACTCACCGGGGAGCTGTTTTTT. Its protein is CASSPGGLELTGELFF.

This clone was seen only a few times. The gene calls are TRBV9 and TRBJ2-1, with 8 bases that match TRBD2. V was pared by 0 bases and J by 3 bases, with 2 bases of the junction left unmatched. Germline CDR1 SGDLS, CDR2 YYNGEE. The CDR3 spans 15 residues. The CDR3, as DNA: TGTGCCAGCAGCGTAGGCGGGGGGTTCTACAATGAGCAGTTCTTC. Translated, it gives CASSVGGGFYNEQFF.

This clone appeared a few times. The rearrangement uses TRBV7-3 and TRBJ2-1, with 8 bases identical to TRBD2. Germline V gives CDR1 SGHTA, CDR2 FQGTGA. Trimming at V came to 5 bases and at J to 5 bases, leaving 8 bases not matched to a gene. The CDR3 has 15 amino acids. The CDR3 region has the DNA TGTGCCAGCAGCCCCGGGACTAGTGGTAACAATGAGCAGTTCTTC. Translated: CASSPGTSGNNEQFF.

The V and J genes are TRBV7-8 and TRBJ1-4, with TRBD1 identical over 7 bases. With 1 base clipped from V and 4 bases from J, the junction kept 6 bases outside the gene matches. From germline, CDR1 is SGHVS and CDR2 FQNEAQ. The CDR3 has 16 amino acids. Here the CDR3 reads CASSLGGTANNEKLFF. DNA for the CDR3: TGTGCCAGCAGCTTAGGGGGGACAGCTAATAATGAAAAACTGTTTTTT.

The genes are TRBV4-2 and TRBJ2-7, with TRBD1 matching 7 bases. With V trimmed by 1 base and J by 4 bases, 7 bases remained unmatched. This CDR3 spans 15 amino acids. Germline CDR1 reads LGHNA; CDR2 reads YNFKEQ. CDR3 sequence (DNA): TGTGCCAGCAGCCAAGTCAAGGGGGCGCATTACGAGCAGTACTTC. It specifies CASSQVKGAHYEQYF.

V is TRBV6-5 and J is TRBJ1-1; D perhaps matches TRBD1 (5 bases). This CDR3 is built from 14 residues. Germline values: CDR1 MNHEY, CDR2 SVGAGI. Between the trimmed V and J ends, which lost 0 bases and 6 bases, there was a span of 11 bases. DNA of the CDR3: TGTGCCAGCAGTTACTCGAGTACAGGCCCTGAAGCTTTCTTT. Its protein is CASSYSSTGPEAFF.

This chain connects TRBV7-9 to TRBJ1-5; no clear D. Trimming cost V 6 bases and J 8 bases, with 17 bases left between them. CDR1 is SEHNR and CDR2 is FQNEAQ in the germline V gene (reference sequence). The CDR3 runs 14 residues. CDR3 coding DNA: TGTGCCAGCAGTTCGGGCCTCGGAGGAAAGCCCCAGCATTTT. It yields the protein CASSSGLGGKPQHF.

The chain carries TRBV29-1 and TRBJ2-7; the match to TRBD1 covers 7 bases. The germline CDR1 and CDR2 sequences are SQVTM and ANQGSEA. After removal of 4 bases from V and 6 bases from J, the junction contained 9 bases not matched to a gene. The CDR3 spans 13 residues. For the CDR3, the DNA is TGCAGCGTTGGGAGACAGGGCCTTTCCGAGCAGTACTTC. Amino acid sequence: CSVGRQGLSEQYF.

This chain links TRBV25-1 with TRBJ2-7; 9 nucleotides align to TRBD1. Germline V CDR1 and CDR2: MGHDK, SYGVNS. J lost 2 bases, V lost 5 bases, and 7 bases had no gene match. This CDR3 has 15 amino acids. The CDR3 DNA reads as TGTGCCAGCAGTCAACTCGGGACAGGGACCTACGAGCAGTACTTC. This translates into CASSQLGTGTYEQYF.

The CDR3 protein is CASSDQVRRSAFF. CDR3 coding DNA: TGTGCCAGCAGCGACCAGGTCAGGCGCTCGGCTTTCTTT. This chain links TRBV6-5 with TRBJ1-1; D unclear. The CDR3 sequence is 13 residues long. Germline CDR1 is MNHEY and CDR2 is SVGAGI. Trimming cost V 6 bases and J 11 bases, with 19 bases left between them.